Listed below are T cell receptor beta chains from one sample, sequenced in a study of CD8 T cells in ankylosing spondylitis. TCRdb ran MiXCR on the 5' RACE reads and lists one entry per CDR3 protein. The table includes some 220,000 distinct CDR3 sequences, 7.3% detected once. Sequenced: blood, either unsorted or a sorted T cell fraction (not recorded which). These receptors came from a male donor with ankylosing spondylitis. Each CDR3 is given with its conserved first and last residue. Fields, in order: CDR3 protein, CDR3 DNA, J gene, clone size, V gene, D gene. D genes are given only for firm matches. Clone size is given for some rows only: seen once, a few or many times, or a class if the clone is expanded.

CASSPRTGSLGGELFF	TGTGCCAGCAGCCCTCGGACAGGGTCCCTTGGCGGGGAGCTGTTTTTT	TRBJ2-2	many	TRBV9	TRBD1
CSVVSTRETQYF	TGCAGCGTTGTAAGCACTCGGGAGACCCAGTACTTC	TRBJ2-5	many	TRBV29-1	.
CASSSPLEQYF	TGTGCCAGCAGTTCTCCTCTGGAGCAGTACTTC	TRBJ2-7	few	TRBV28	.
CASSPGPTTYEQYF	TGTGCTAGCAGCCCAGGACCTACCACCTACGAGCAGTACTTC	TRBJ2-7	few	TRBV7-7	.
CASSRDRGKAEAFF	TGTGCCAGCAGCCGGGACAGGGGGAAGGCTGAAGCTTTCTTT	TRBJ1-1	many	TRBV28	TRBD1
CASSYSWIYYEAFF	TGTGCCAGCAGTTACTCCTGGATCTATTACGAAGCTTTCTTT	TRBJ1-1	many	TRBV6-2/TRBV6-3	.
CAISEWRTSGIVEQFF	TGTGCCATCAGTGAGTGGAGGACTAGCGGTATAGTTGAGCAGTTCTTC	TRBJ2-1	many	TRBV10-3	TRBD2
CASSFLAGEGDTQYF	TGTGCCAGCTCTTTTCTAGCGGGAGAGGGAGATACGCAGTATTTT	TRBJ2-3	.	TRBV18	TRBD2
CASRRSPRGYEQYF	TGTGCCAGCAGACGCAGCCCCCGGGGCTACGAGCAGTACTTC	TRBJ2-7	many	TRBV28	.
CATRSSSGTHNEQFF	TGTGCCACCAGGTCGTCTAGCGGGACCCACAATGAGCAGTTCTTC	TRBJ2-1	.	TRBV24-1	TRBD2
CASTPPGHTQETQYF	TGTGCCAGCACCCCACCGGGACACACCCAAGAGACCCAGTACTTC	TRBJ2-5	.	TRBV7-9	.
CAISPSGGEQYF	TGTGCCATCAGTCCTAGCGGGGGCGAGCAGTACTTC	TRBJ2-7	.	TRBV10-3	TRBD2
CASSLGYRAAGEKLFF	TGTGCCAGCAGCTTAGGGTACCGGGCAGCGGGTGAAAAACTGTTTTTT	TRBJ1-4	.	TRBV7-6	.
CASSLGGLRGNTIYF	TGTGCCAGCAGCTTAGGGGGACTCCGTGGAAACACCATATATTTT	TRBJ1-3	many	TRBV7-9	.
CSAETEGAVEQFF	TGCAGTGCCGAGACAGAAGGGGCCGTAGAACAGTTCTTC	TRBJ2-1	many	TRBV20-1	.
CASSEPSGGRINIQYF	TGTGCCAGCAGCGAGCCTAGCGGAGGGCGGATAAACATTCAGTACTTC	TRBJ2-4	many	TRBV9	TRBD2
CASTNSPGGAHGYTF	TGTGCCAGCACCAATTCCCCAGGGGGCGCCCATGGCTACACCTTC	TRBJ1-2	many	TRBV6-1	TRBD1
CASSPPGEFERSYGYTF	TGTGCCAGCTCACCACCGGGAGAGTTTGAGCGGAGCTATGGCTACACCTTC	TRBJ1-2	many	TRBV18	.
CASSRERRTGELFF	TGTGCCAGCAGTCGAGAACGACGAACCGGGGAGCTGTTTTTT	TRBJ2-2	.	TRBV28	.
CASSPGRTQHF	TGTGCCAGCAGCCCGGGTAGGACCCAGCATTTT	TRBJ1-5	.	TRBV7-8	.
CASGPKHYGYTF	TGTGCCAGCGGACCTAAACACTATGGCTACACCTTC	TRBJ1-2	many	TRBV7-2	.
CASSPGTSGRNEQYF	TGTGCCAGCAGTCCCGGGACTAGCGGGAGGAATGAGCAGTACTTC	TRBJ2-7	many	TRBV27	TRBD2
CASSPGLAGDEQFF	TGTGCCAGCAGCCCAGGACTAGCGGGAGATGAGCAGTTCTTC	TRBJ2-1	few	TRBV4-2	TRBD2
CASSLNLRNEQFF	TGTGCCAGCAGCTTAAATCTGCGGAATGAGCAGTTCTTC	TRBJ2-1	.	TRBV7-9	.
CSARSPGQGNDEQYF	TGCAGTGCTAGATCCCCGGGACAGGGGAACGACGAGCAGTACTTC	TRBJ2-7	many	TRBV20-1	TRBD1
CASSLAGWEKLTQYF	TGCGCCAGCAGCTTGGCCGGTTGGGAAAAGCTTACGCAGTATTTT	TRBJ2-3	many	TRBV5-1	.
CASMKGSGELFF	TGCGCCAGCATGAAAGGGTCCGGGGAGCTGTTTTTT	TRBJ2-2	few	TRBV10-2	.
CASSLVAIPHNEQFF	TGTGCCAGCAGCTTAGTAGCGATTCCCCACAATGAGCAGTTCTTC	TRBJ2-1	.	TRBV7-6	.
CASSFSGGHQETQYF	TGCGCCAGCAGCTTTAGCGGGGGGCACCAAGAGACCCAGTACTTC	TRBJ2-5	many	TRBV5-1	TRBD2
CASYEEGTDTQYF	TGTGCCAGCTACGAGGAAGGCACAGATACGCAGTATTTT	TRBJ2-3	many	TRBV28	.
CAWSVIRGRTEAFF	TGTGCCTGGAGTGTCATCAGGGGGAGGACAGAAGCTTTCTTT	TRBJ1-1	many	TRBV30	TRBD1
CASSQRTSGIQQYF	TGTGCCAGCAGCCAACGGACTAGCGGGATCCAGCAGTACTTC	TRBJ2-7	many	TRBV27	TRBD2